This T cell receptor beta chain was captured in a study of identical twins. Germline-derived CDR1 and CDR2 are SGHTA and FQGNSA. V was cut by 5 bases and J by 7 bases, with 25 bases left in between. This CDR3 spans 17 amino acids. TCRdb fed the 5' RACE reads into MiXCR, producing one record per CDR3 protein. The sample carries roughly 190,000 distinct CDR3 sequences, 15% to 20% recorded once. This sample was also put to use in a study of T cells expressing NK-cell markers. This second study says: The study drew TCR beta repertoires from sorted CD3+CD56+NKG2C+, CD3+CD56+NKG2C- and CD3+CD56-NKG2C+ T cells. Among a few donors, these clonotypes also ranked first in the CD3+CD56-NKG2C+ fraction.

The clonotype originates from a woman between 18 and 29 years old in good health. Input material: CD8+ T cells sorted from blood. The chain couples TRBV7-2 to TRBJ2-3, with D uncertain. Written as DNA, the CDR3 is TGTGCCAGCAGCACCCCAAGAGGCAGCGATTTGTTGAATACGCAGTATTTT. Protein: CASSTPRGSDLLNTQYF.